A single sample gave rise to the 27 T cell receptor beta chains below, sequenced in a study of blood T cell repertoires in COVID-19. The repertoire was sequenced with immunoSEQ multiplex PCR; TCRdb's copy has only in-frame clones and lacks some. The sample consists of about 290,000 clones, about 89% of them appearing once. Material for sequencing was peripheral blood. The receptors stem from a man in his forties or fifties with acute or convalescent COVID-19.

The rearrangement joins TRBV19 to TRBJ2-3; a possible D gene is TRBD2 (6 bases). The CDR3 has 12 amino acids. V lost 8 bases to trimming and J lost 2 bases, with 8 bases between them. Germline CDR1 and CDR2: LNHDA and SQIVND (reference sequence). The CDR3 here is CASGGFTDTQYF. In nucleotides, the CDR3 is TGTGCCAGTGGGGGGTTCACAGATACGCAGTATTTT.

This clone occurred a few times. The chain combines TRBV4-1 with TRBJ1-1; D uncertain. Germline lookup yields CDR1 MGHRA and CDR2 YSYEKL. This CDR3 is built from 15 residues. V dropped 4 bases and J dropped 0 bases, with 12 bases sitting between them. CDR3 in amino acids: CASSPSLAMNTEAFF. In DNA, the CDR3 is TGCGCCAGCAGCCCTTCTCTGGCCATGAACACTGAAGCTTTCTTT.

V usage is TRBV28 and J usage is TRBJ1-2; D is undetermined. The length of the CDR3 is 12 residues. Germline CDR1 and CDR2: MDHEN and SYDVKM. Trimming removed 5 bases from V and 9 bases from J, with 13 bases in between. The chain's CDR3 is CASSRIPGSYTF. The CDR3 nucleotides read TGTGCCAGCAGTCGAATCCCAGGCAGCTACACCTTC.

Worth noting for this clone: This sample also contains other DNA sequences that code for the same CDR3. The chain uses TRBV5-1 and TRBJ2-1; 14 bases fit TRBD2. Germline trimming cut 0 bases from V and 7 bases from J; bases unmatched to any gene: 0. This CDR3 is 15 amino acids long. The germline gives CDR1 SGHRS, CDR2 YFSETQ. CDR3 nucleotides: TGCGCCAGCAGCTTGGGACTAGCGGGGGGGAATGAGCAGTTCTTC. Translated, it gives CASSLGLAGGNEQFF.

The chain joins TRBV6-1 to TRBJ2-3; a weak D match, TRBD1 (6 bases). CDR1 and CDR2 (germline): MNHNS, SASEGT. The CDR3 contains 14 residues. Trimming removed 6 bases at V and 4 bases at J, with 14 bases between. The CDR3 DNA reads TGTGCCAGCAGCGAGACAGGTTGGTCAGATACGCAGTATTTT. Residues: CASSETGWSDTQYF.

The chain has TRBV7-9 and TRBJ2-3; D is unresolved. Between the trimmed V and J ends, which lost 2 bases and 2 bases, there was a span of 11 bases. CDR1 and CDR2 from the germline V gene are SEHNR and FQNEAQ (reference sequence). This CDR3 comprises 15 residues. In nucleotides, the CDR3 is TGTGCCAGCAGCTTATCCCCGGGTGCCACAGATACGCAGTATTTT. Its protein product is CASSLSPGATDTQYF.

The chain joins TRBV28 to TRBJ2-7, with 7 bases that match TRBD2. V gave up 10 bases and J gave up 3 bases; unmatched junction bases: 12. The CDR3 spans 14 residues. Germline V lookup: CDR1 MDHEN, CDR2 SYDVKM. CDR3 bases: TGTGCCACACTGGGGGGGGGTTCACTCTACGAGCAGTACTTC. Its protein product is CATLGGGSLYEQYF. Combining the CDR3 with reference TRBV28 and TRBJ2-7 gives the whole variable domain DVKVTQSSRYLVKRTGEKVFLECVQDMDHENMFWYRQDPGLGLRLIYFSYDVKMKEKGDIPEGYSVSREKKERFSLILESASTNQTSMYLCATLGGGSLYEQYFGPGTRLTVT.

J is TRBJ2-2 and V is TRBV2; 8 nucleotides line up with TRBD2. Losses at the gene ends were 1 base for V and 4 bases for J; bases not matched to a gene: 2. The CDR3 runs to 15 residues. Germline V gives CDR1 SNHLY, CDR2 FYNNEI. The CDR3 bases are TGTGCCAGCAGTGAAGGGCGGGGGGCCACCGGGGAGCTGTTTTTT. Translated: CASSEGRGATGELFF.

The V and J genes are TRBV2 and TRBJ2-1; 10 nucleotides agree with TRBD2. V was clipped by 8 bases and J by 1 base; unmatched bases: 5. Germline V gene sequence: CDR1 SNHLY, CDR2 FYNNEI. This CDR3 is built from 15 residues. The CDR3 bases are TGTGCCAGCGGCAGCGGGGGGGCATCCTACAATGAGCAGTTCTTC. Residues: CASGSGGASYNEQFF.

J is TRBJ2-3 and V is TRBV7-2; 15 nucleotides agree with TRBD2. Germline V CDR1 and CDR2: SGHTA, FQGNSA. After removal of 5 bases from V and 5 bases from J, the junction contained 5 bases not matched to a gene. The CDR3 has 16 amino acids. CDR3 sequence: CASSKGLAGGGDTQYF. The CDR3 DNA follows: TGTGCCAGCAGCAAGGGACTAGCGGGGGGAGGAGATACGCAGTATTTT. Using reference TRBV7-2 and TRBJ2-3 for the parts outside the CDR3, the full variable domain is GAGVSQSPSNKVTEKGKDVELRCDPISGHTALYWYRQSLGQGLEFLIYFQGNSAPDKSGLPSDRFSAERTGGSVSTLTIQRTQQEDSAVYLCASSKGLAGGGDTQYFGPGTRLTVL.

The table lists this clone with a few counts. The V call is TRBV7-3, the J call TRBJ1-6, with 8 nucleotides matching TRBD1. CDR1 SGHTA and CDR2 FQGTGA come from the germline V gene. The trim removed 5 bases at V and 9 bases at J, leaving 3 bases unmatched. There are 13 residues in the CDR3. This CDR3 is CASSLDRASPLHF. As DNA, the CDR3 is TGTGCCAGCAGCCTGGACAGGGCTTCACCCCTCCACTTT.

The CDR3 DNA follows: TGTGCCAGCAGCTACCCCGGACAGGGGAACACTGAAGCTTTCTTT. The encoded protein is CASSYPGQGNTEAFF. V usage is TRBV6-6 and J usage is TRBJ1-1, with TRBD1 identical over 8 bases. The CDR3 length is 15 residues. The junction had 7 bases not matched to a gene; V was cut back by 6 bases and J by 1 base. Germline V gene sequence: CDR1 MNHNY, CDR2 SVGAGI (reference sequence).

The gene calls are TRBV7-9 and TRBJ1-2, with 11 nucleotides matching TRBD1. CDR1 SEHNR and CDR2 FQNEAQ come from the germline V gene (reference sequence). J lost 7 bases, V lost 3 bases, and 7 bases had no gene match. The CDR3 consists of 15 residues. In DNA form, the CDR3 reads TGTGCCAGCAGCTTTCTTGGACAGGGGGCCAGTGGCTACACCTTC. Translation gives CASSFLGQGASGYTF.

The count of this clone is one. V gene TRBV5-6 combines with J gene TRBJ2-2; no reliable D call. V was trimmed by 7 bases and J by 5 bases, leaving 21 bases between them. Germline V gene data show CDR1 as SGHDT and CDR2 as YYEEEE. The CDR3 loop spans 16 amino acids. The CDR3 loop reads CASAVVSLVDTGELFF. CDR3 sequence (DNA): TGTGCCAGCGCCGTAGTCTCCCTAGTGGATACCGGGGAGCTGTTTTTT.

Here the CDR3 DNA reads TGTGCCAGCAGCTCTTACAGGGCCTACTCTGGAAACACCATATATTTT. This gives the protein CASSSYRAYSGNTIYF. The genes are TRBV7-8 and TRBJ1-3; tentatively, D is TRBD1 (6 bases). Looked up from germline, CDR1 is SGHVS and CDR2 is FQNEAQ. Trimming left V 4 bases short and J 0 bases short, with 13 bases between. CDR3 length: 16 residues.

The sample holds one count of this clone. The V call is TRBV5-8, the J call TRBJ2-7; D uncertain. V was shortened by 4 bases and J by 4 bases, with 9 bases between the two germline ends. Per the germline V gene, CDR1 is SGHTS and CDR2 is YDEGEE. CDR3 length: 12 amino acids. The CDR3 DNA is TGTGCCAGCAGCATGAACGGGTACGAGCAGTACTTC. Translating it yields CASSMNGYEQYF.

This chain links TRBV7-9 with TRBJ2-1; 9 bases are shared with TRBD1. The CDR3 contains 15 residues. Germline CDR1 and CDR2: SEHNR and FQNEAQ (reference sequence). V dropped 4 bases and J dropped 4; count of bases not matched to a gene: 5. The CDR3 loop reads CASSSPDRGYNEQFF. DNA of the CDR3: TGTGCCAGCAGCTCCCCGGACAGGGGTTACAATGAGCAGTTCTTC.

V is TRBV12-5 and J is TRBJ2-1; 11 nucleotides line up with TRBD1. This CDR3 has 15 residues. Germline values: CDR1 LGHNT, CDR2 FRNRAP. V dropped 4 bases and J dropped 5; count of bases not matched to a gene: 4. CDR3 residues: CASGWDRGKNNEQFF. The CDR3, as DNA: TGTGCTAGTGGTTGGGACAGGGGGAAAAACAATGAGCAGTTCTTC.

The chain uses TRBV7-3 and TRBJ2-1; possibly TRBD2 for D (6 bases). Between the trimmed V and J ends, which lost 5 bases and 6 bases, there was a span of 20 bases. Germline V gene lookup returns CDR1 SGHTA and CDR2 FQGTGA. The CDR3 spans 16 residues. CDR3 residues: CASSPSTSSLGNEQFF. The CDR3 nucleotides read TGTGCCAGCAGCCCCTCCACTAGCTCCCTGGGCAATGAGCAGTTCTTC. The whole variable domain, remainder taken from reference TRBV7-3 and TRBJ2-1, is GAGVSQTPSNKVTEKGKYVELRCDPISGHTALYWYRQSLGQGPEFLIYFQGTGAADDSGLPNDRFFAVRPEGSVSTLKIQRTERGDSAVYLCASSPSTSSLGNEQFFGPGTRLTVL.

The V call is TRBV12-5, the J call TRBJ2-2; 13 bases line up with TRBD2. The CDR3 spans 17 residues. CDR1 and CDR2 (germline): LGHNT, FRNRAP. J gave up 0 bases and V 7 bases, and 5 bases lay outside the gene matches. Here the CDR3 reads CASALGTSGANTGELFF. As DNA, the CDR3 is TGTGCTAGTGCCCTCGGGACTAGCGGGGCGAACACCGGGGAGCTGTTTTTT.

The genes are TRBV3-1 (or the pseudogene TRBV3-2) and TRBJ1-3; D unresolved. From germline, CDR1 is LGHDT and CDR2 YNNKEL (reference sequence). The CDR3 runs 12 residues. V lost 5 bases and J 3 bases, leaving 5 bases between the germline ends. As DNA, the CDR3 is TGTGCCAGCAGCTTCAGTGGAAACACCATATATTTT. Amino acid sequence: CASSFSGNTIYF.

The chain combines TRBV5-8 with TRBJ1-6, with a weak D call TRBD1 (5 bases). The CDR3 sequence is 16 residues long. V was shortened by 4 bases and J by 8 bases, with 19 bases between the two germline ends. The germline gives CDR1 SGHTS, CDR2 YDEGEE. The CDR3 DNA follows: TGTGCCAGCAGCCAGGAGGGCCCGGGGGTAGATTCACCCCTCCACTTT. Translating it yields CASSQEGPGVDSPLHF. The whole variable domain, filled in from reference TRBV5-8 and TRBJ1-6, reads EAGVTQSPTHLIKTRGQQATLRCSPISGHTSVYWYQQALGLGLQFLLWYDEGEERNRGNFPPRFSGRQFPNYSSELNVNALELEDSALYLCASSQEGPGVDSPLHFGNGTRLTVT.

The V gene is TRBV6-6, the J gene TRBJ2-7; 10 nucleotides agree with TRBD1. This CDR3 is built from 16 residues. V lost 4 bases, J lost 3 bases, and 9 bases stayed unmatched. The germline V gene encodes CDR1 MNHNY and CDR2 SVGAGI (reference sequence). The CDR3 nucleotides are TGTGCCAGCAGTTCCTCAGAGGGACAGGGGTTCTACGAGCAGTACTTC. This encodes CASSSSEGQGFYEQYF.

J is TRBJ1-2 and V is TRBV19; D ambiguous. CDR3 length: 13 amino acids. From germline, CDR1 is LNHDA and CDR2 SQIVND (reference sequence). V gave up 4 bases and J gave up 8 bases, with 14 bases separating them. The CDR3 loop is CASSNRGSGGYTF. For the CDR3, the DNA is TGTGCCAGTAGTAATCGTGGGAGCGGGGGCTACACCTTC.

The chain links TRBV9 to TRBJ1-6, with D hard to call. The length of the CDR3 is 12 residues. Between the trimmed V and J ends, which lost 4 bases and 8 bases, there was a span of 7 bases. Germline CDR1 is SGDLS and CDR2 is YYNGEE. CDR3 nucleotide sequence: TGTGCCAGCAGCCCACAAGATTCACCCCTCCACTTT. Protein product: CASSPQDSPLHF.

This chain links TRBV4-1 with TRBJ2-1, with 8 bases that match TRBD1. This CDR3 is 13 amino acids long. The germline V gene has CDR1 MGHRA and CDR2 YSYEKL. V dropped 0 bases and J dropped 11; count of bases not matched to a gene: 3. The CDR3 bases are TGCGCCAGCAGCCAAGAACGACAGGGGAAGCAGTTCTTC. Translated, it gives CASSQERQGKQFF.

The chain employs TRBV5-1 and TRBJ1-1; 7 bases line up with TRBD1. Trimming at V came to 4 bases and at J to 3 bases, leaving 6 bases not matched to a gene. The CDR3 spans 14 residues. The germline V gene encodes CDR1 SGHRS and CDR2 YFSETQ. The CDR3 coding sequence is TGCGCCAGCAGCCCCCCGGACAGGTACACTGAAGCTTTCTTT. Amino acid sequence: CASSPPDRYTEAFF. The full variable domain, its missing parts supplied by reference TRBV5-1 and TRBJ1-1, is KAGVTQTPRYLIKTRGQQVTLSCSPISGHRSVSWYQQTPGQGLQFLFEYFSETQRNKGNFPGRFSGRQFSNSRSEMNVSTLELGDSALYLCASSPPDRYTEAFFGQGTRLTVV.